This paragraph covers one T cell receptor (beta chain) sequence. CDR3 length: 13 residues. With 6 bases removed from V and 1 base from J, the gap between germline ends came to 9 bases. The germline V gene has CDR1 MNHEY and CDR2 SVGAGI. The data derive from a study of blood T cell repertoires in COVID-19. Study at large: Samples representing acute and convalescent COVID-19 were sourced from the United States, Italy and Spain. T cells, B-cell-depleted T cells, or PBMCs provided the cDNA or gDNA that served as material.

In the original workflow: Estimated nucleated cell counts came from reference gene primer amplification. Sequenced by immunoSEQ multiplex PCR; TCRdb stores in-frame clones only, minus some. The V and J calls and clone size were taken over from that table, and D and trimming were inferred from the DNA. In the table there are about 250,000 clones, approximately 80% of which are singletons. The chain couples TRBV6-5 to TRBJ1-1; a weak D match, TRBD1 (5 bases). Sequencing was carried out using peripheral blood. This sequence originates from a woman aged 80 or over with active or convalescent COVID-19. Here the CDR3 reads CASSPTENTEAFF. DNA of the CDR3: TGTGCCAGCAGCCCGACAGAGAACACTGAAGCTTTCTTT.